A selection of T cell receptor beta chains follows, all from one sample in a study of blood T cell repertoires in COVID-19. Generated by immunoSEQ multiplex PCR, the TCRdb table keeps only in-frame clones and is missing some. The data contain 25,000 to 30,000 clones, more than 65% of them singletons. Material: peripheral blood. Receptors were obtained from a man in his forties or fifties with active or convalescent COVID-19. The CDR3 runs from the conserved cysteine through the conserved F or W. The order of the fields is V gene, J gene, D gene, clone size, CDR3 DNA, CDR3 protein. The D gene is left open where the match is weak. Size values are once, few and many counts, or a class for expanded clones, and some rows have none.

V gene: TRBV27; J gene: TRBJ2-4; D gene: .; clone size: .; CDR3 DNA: TGTGCCAGCAGTGGGAGCAAAAACATTCAGTACTTC; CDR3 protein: CASSGSKNIQYF
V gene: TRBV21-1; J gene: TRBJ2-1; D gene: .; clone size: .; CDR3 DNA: TGTGCCAGCAGCAAACTAGCGGACAATGAGCAGTTCTTC; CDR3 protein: CASSKLADNEQFF
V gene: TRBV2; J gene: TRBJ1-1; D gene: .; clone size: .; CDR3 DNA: TGTGCCAGCAGTGCCGAGACAAACACTGAAGCTTTCTTT; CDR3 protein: CASSAETNTEAFF
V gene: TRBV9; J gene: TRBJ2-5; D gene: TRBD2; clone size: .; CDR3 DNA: TGTGCCAGCACCGATAGCGGGGGGGGCTCGGAGACCCAGTACTTC; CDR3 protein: CASTDSGGGSETQYF
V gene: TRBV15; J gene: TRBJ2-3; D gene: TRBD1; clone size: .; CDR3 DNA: TGTGCCACCAGCAGAGTGACAGGGGGCGGAGATACGCAGTATTTT; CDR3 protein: CATSRVTGGGDTQYF
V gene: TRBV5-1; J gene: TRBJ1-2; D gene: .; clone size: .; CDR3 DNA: TGCGCCAGCAGCCCGTCGGGGGAGAGATGGGATGGCTACACCTTC; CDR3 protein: CASSPSGERWDGYTF
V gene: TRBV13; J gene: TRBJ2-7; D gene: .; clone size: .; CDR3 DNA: TGTGCCAGCAGCCGACTAGTCGGCGAGCAGTACTTC; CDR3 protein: CASSRLVGEQYF
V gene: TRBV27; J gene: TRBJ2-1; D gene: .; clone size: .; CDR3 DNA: TGTGCCAGCAGTTCCGCAGGGAAATTCAATGAGCAGTTCTTC; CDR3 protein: CASSSAGKFNEQFF
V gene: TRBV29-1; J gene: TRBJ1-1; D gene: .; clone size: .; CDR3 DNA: TGCAGCGTTTACCGGGAACTGAACACTGAAGCTTTCTTT; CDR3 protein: CSVYRELNTEAFF
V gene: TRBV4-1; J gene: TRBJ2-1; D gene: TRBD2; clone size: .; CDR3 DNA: TGCGCCAGCAGCAACACGGGAGGCAATGAGCAGTTCTTC; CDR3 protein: CASSNTGGNEQFF
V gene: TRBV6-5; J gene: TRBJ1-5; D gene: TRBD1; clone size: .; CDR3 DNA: TGTGCCAGCAAGCGAACAGGGGATAGCAATCAGCCCCAGCATTTT; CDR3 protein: CASKRTGDSNQPQHF
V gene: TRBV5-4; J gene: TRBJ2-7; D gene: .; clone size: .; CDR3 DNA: TGTGCCAGCAGCTTGGGGGGACAAGAGCGCGAGCAGTACTTC; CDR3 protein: CASSLGGQEREQYF
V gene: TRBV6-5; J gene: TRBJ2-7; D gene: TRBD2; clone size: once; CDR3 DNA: TGTGCCAGCAGTCGACTAGCGGGAGGGGATGAGCAGTACTTC; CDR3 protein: CASSRLAGGDEQYF
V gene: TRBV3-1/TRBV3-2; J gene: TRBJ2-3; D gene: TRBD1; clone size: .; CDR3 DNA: TGTGCCAGCAGCCAACTCCCGGGACAGGGGGCCCGGAGCACAGATACGCAGTATTTT; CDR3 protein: CASSQLPGQGARSTDTQYF
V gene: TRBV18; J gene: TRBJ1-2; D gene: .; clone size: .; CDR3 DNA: TGTGCCAGCTCACCTTATAGACAGACAACTTATGGCTACACCTTC; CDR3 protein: CASSPYRQTTYGYTF
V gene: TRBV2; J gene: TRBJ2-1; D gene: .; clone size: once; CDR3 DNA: TGTGCCAGCAGTGGTCTAGCGATCTCCTACAATGAGCAGTTCTTC; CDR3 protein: CASSGLAISYNEQFF
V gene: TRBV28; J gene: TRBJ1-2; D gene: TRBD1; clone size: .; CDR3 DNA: TGTGCCAGCAGTTGGCTCGGGACAGATAGCTATGGCTACACCTTC; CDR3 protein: CASSWLGTDSYGYTF
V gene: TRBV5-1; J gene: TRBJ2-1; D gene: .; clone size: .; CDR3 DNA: TGCGCCAGCAGCAGGACAGCGGTACATGAGCAGTTCTTC; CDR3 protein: CASSRTAVHEQFF
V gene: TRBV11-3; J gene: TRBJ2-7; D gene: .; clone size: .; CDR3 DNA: TGTGCCAGCAGCAACTTACAGGGTTCGTACGAGCAGTACTTC; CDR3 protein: CASSNLQGSYEQYF
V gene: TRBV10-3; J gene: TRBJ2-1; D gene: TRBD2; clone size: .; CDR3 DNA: TGTGCCATCAGTGAGAAGGGACTAGCAGTGGGCCTCTACTACAATGAGCAGTTCTTC; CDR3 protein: CAISEKGLAVGLYYNEQFF
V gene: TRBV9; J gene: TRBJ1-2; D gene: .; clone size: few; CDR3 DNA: TGTGCCAGCAGCGTAGATCAGGGGAGTGGCTACACCTTC; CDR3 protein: CASSVDQGSGYTF
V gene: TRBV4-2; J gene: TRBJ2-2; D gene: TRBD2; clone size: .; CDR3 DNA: TGTGCCAGCAGCCAAGAACTAGCGGGAGGCACCGGGGAGCTGTTTTTT; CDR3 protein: CASSQELAGGTGELFF
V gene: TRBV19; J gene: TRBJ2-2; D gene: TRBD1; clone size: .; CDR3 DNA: TGTGCCTCCTCCGGGACAGGGTTCGCCGGGGAGCTGTTTTTT; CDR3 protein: CASSGTGFAGELFF
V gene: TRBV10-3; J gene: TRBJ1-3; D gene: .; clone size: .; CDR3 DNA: TGTGCCATCAGAGATTCGTCCAGGGCAGGAAACACCATATATTTT; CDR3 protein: CAIRDSSRAGNTIYF
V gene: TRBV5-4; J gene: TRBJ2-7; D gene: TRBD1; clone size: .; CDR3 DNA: TGTGCCAGCAGCCCCCGGGACAGGTCCTACGAGCAGTACTTC; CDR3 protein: CASSPRDRSYEQYF
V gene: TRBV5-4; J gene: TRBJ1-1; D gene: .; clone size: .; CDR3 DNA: TGTGCCAGCAGCCCCGGTGGGGCACGATACACTGAAGCTTTCTTT; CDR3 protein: CASSPGGARYTEAFF
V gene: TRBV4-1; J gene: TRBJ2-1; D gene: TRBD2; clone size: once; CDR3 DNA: TGCGCCAGCAGCCAGCCGGGACTAAAGGACTACAATGAGCAGTTCTTC; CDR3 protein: CASSQPGLKDYNEQFF
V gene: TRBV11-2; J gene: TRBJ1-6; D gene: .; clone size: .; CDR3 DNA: TGTGCCAGCAGCTTTCTAGGCGCAGGGGTGGGTAATTCACCCCTCCACTTT; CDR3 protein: CASSFLGAGVGNSPLHF
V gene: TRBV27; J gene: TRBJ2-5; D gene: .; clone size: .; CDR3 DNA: TGTGCCACTTCGGCGGGGGCGGGAGAGACCCAGTACTTC; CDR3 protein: CATSAGAGETQYF
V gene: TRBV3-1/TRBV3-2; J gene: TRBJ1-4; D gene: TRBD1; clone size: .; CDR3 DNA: TGTGCCAGCAGCCGCAACAGGGGGCAAGTTAATGAAAAACTGTTTTTT; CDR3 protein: CASSRNRGQVNEKLFF
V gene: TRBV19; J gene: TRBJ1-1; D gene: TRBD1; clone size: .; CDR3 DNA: TGTGCCAGCCGGGGACAGGAGAACACTGAAGCTTTCTTT; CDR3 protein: CASRGQENTEAFF
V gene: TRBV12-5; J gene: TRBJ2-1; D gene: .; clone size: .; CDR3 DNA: TGTGCTAGTGAAAGTAATTCGAGGGCAGAAGCAGAGGATGAGCAGTTCTTC; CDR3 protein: CASESNSRAEAEDEQFF
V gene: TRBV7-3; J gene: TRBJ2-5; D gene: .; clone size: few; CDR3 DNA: TGTGCCAGCAGCCCATCCCTAGCTTACGAGACCCAGTACTTC; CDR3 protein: CASSPSLAYETQYF
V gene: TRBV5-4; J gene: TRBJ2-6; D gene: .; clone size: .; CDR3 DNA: TGTGCCAGCAGCTTACAGACTGGGGCCAACGTCCTGACTTTC; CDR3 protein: CASSLQTGANVLTF
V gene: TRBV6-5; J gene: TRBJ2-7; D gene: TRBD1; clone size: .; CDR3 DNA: TGTGCCAGCAGTTCCCCCGGACAGGGGGGGTACGAGCAGTACTTC; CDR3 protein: CASSSPGQGGYEQYF
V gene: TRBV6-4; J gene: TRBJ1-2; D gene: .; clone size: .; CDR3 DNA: TGTGCCAGCAAACCGGGACACCAAAACTATGGCTACACCTTC; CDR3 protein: CASKPGHQNYGYTF